These 30 T cell receptor beta chains share one sample of origin, sequenced in a study of blood T cell repertoires in COVID-19. TCRdb's copy holds only in-frame clones and misses some; the assay was immunoSEQ multiplex PCR. The repertoire consists of about 230,000 clones, with around 84% occurring once and the leading ten covering roughly 11%. The sequencing input was peripheral blood. These TCRs come from a man aged 50 or older with COVID-19, enrolled during active disease.

This rearrangement joins TRBV5-1 to TRBJ2-7; TRBD1 matches 9 bases. Looked up from germline, CDR1 is SGHRS and CDR2 is YFSETQ. Germline trimming cut 4 bases from V and 5 bases from J; bases unmatched to any gene: 7. This CDR3 is 14 amino acids long. CDR3 DNA sequence: TGCGCCAGCAGCACCACAGGGGGCATTGACGAGCAGTACTTC. It yields the protein CASSTTGGIDEQYF.

The rearrangement links TRBV7-2 to TRBJ2-5; D is undetermined. Germline lookup yields CDR1 SGHTA and CDR2 FQGNSA. The CDR3 totals 16 residues. Trimming stripped 3 bases from V and 2 bases from J, with 16 bases between. CDR3 nucleotides: TGTGCCAGCAGCTTTAATTTGTTTGGAGAACAAGAGACCCAGTACTTC. Protein product: CASSFNLFGEQETQYF.

J is TRBJ2-7 and V is TRBV6-2 or TRBV6-3; D is perhaps TRBD1 (7 bases). CDR1 and CDR2 from the germline V gene are MNHEY and SVGEGT. The V end lost 4 bases, the J end lost 2 bases, and 12 bases lay between the germline ends. This CDR3 region has 14 residues. Here the CDR3 reads CASSLAGGTYEQYF. In DNA form, the CDR3 reads TGTGCCAGCAGTTTAGCAGGGGGGACCTACGAGCAGTACTTC.

The chain joins TRBV6-5 to TRBJ1-1, with a tentative D call TRBD1 (5 bases). The CDR3 is made up of 14 amino acids. V lost 6 bases, J lost 4 bases, and 15 bases lay in between. CDR1 and CDR2 from the germline V gene are MNHEY and SVGAGI. In DNA, the CDR3 is TGTGCCAGCAGCCCCGGGGGGTACGGCACTGAAGCTTTCTTT. Protein product: CASSPGGYGTEAFF.

The chain couples TRBV6-1 to TRBJ1-3; D is undetermined. CDR3 length: 16 residues. V dropped 4 bases and J dropped 0 bases, with 13 bases sitting between them. Germline CDR1 is MNHNS and CDR2 is SASEGT. CDR3: CASSGWLRSSGNTIYF. The DNA of the CDR3 is TGTGCCAGCAGTGGGTGGCTTCGCAGCTCTGGAAACACCATATATTTT.

CDR3 protein: CASSVSSLSSREQYF. The CDR3 coding sequence is TGTGCCAGCAGCGTAAGTTCGCTCTCCTCGCGGGAGCAGTACTTC. This chain uses TRBV9 with TRBJ2-7, with D uncertain. The germline V and J ends were trimmed by 1 base and 7 bases, with 18 bases remaining between them. CDR3 length equals 15 residues. Germline V gene lookup returns CDR1 SGDLS and CDR2 YYNGEE.

The chain couples TRBV7-8 to TRBJ1-1; D might be TRBD1 (5 bases). This CDR3 spans 15 amino acids. The germline gives CDR1 SGHVS, CDR2 FQNEAQ. V was trimmed by 3 bases and J by 1 base, leaving 12 bases between them. In nucleotides, the CDR3 is TGTGCCAGCAGCTTGGGCCGGACACAGAACACTGAAGCTTTCTTT. It is translated as CASSLGRTQNTEAFF. The full variable domain, with the rest looked up from reference TRBV7-8 and TRBJ1-1, is GAGVSQSPRYKVAKRGQDVALRCDPISGHVSLFWYQQALGQGPEFLTYFQNEAQLDKSGLPSDRFFAERPEGSVSTLKIQRTQQEDSAVYLCASSLGRTQNTEAFFGQGTRLTVV.

CDR3 DNA sequence: TGTGCCACCGTCCTGGGGGGGAGCTACAATGAGCAGTTCTTC. Residues: CATVLGGSYNEQFF. The genes are TRBV7-9 and TRBJ2-1; 7 positions agree with TRBD2. Germline V gene lookup returns CDR1 SEHNR and CDR2 FQNEAQ (reference sequence). V shed 10 bases and J 3 bases; nucleotides not matched to a gene: 9. The CDR3 sequence is 14 residues long.

This chain connects TRBV9 to TRBJ2-7, with a possible D match to TRBD2 (5 bases). CDR3 length equals 13 residues. The germline V gene encodes CDR1 SGDLS and CDR2 YYNGEE. The V gene lost 3 bases and the J gene lost 6 bases, with 13 bases spanning the gap. CDR3 DNA: TGTGCCAGCAGCGATTCGGGGAGTTCCGAGCAGTACTTC. It specifies CASSDSGSSEQYF.

The chain uses TRBV5-4 and TRBJ1-1; a possible D gene is TRBD1 (6 bases). The CDR3 spans 13 residues. Trimming removed 6 bases from V and 3 bases from J, with 12 bases in between. Germline assignment: CDR1 SGHNT and CDR2 YYREEE (reference sequence). CDR3 coding DNA: TGTGCCAGCAATGGCAGGGGATACACTGAAGCTTTCTTT. This gives the protein CASNGRGYTEAFF.

The rearrangement joins TRBV9 to TRBJ2-7; TRBD2 agrees at 10 bases. Per the germline V gene, CDR1 is SGDLS and CDR2 is YYNGEE. This CDR3 spans 15 amino acids. V lost 3 bases and J lost 3; bases outside the gene matches: 6. The CDR3 nucleotides are TGTGCCAGCAGCGCCCCCTCTAGCGGGAGCTACGAGCAGTACTTC. It specifies CASSAPSSGSYEQYF.

The J gene is TRBJ2-5, the V gene TRBV7-6, with TRBD2 as a possible D gene (6 bases). Germline V gene lookup returns CDR1 SGHVS and CDR2 FNYEAQ. The CDR3 spans 13 residues. With 5 bases removed from V and 9 bases from J, the gap between germline ends came to 16 bases. CDR3: CASSPRGTGAQYF. The CDR3 DNA reads as TGTGCCAGCAGCCCCCGCGGCACGGGGGCCCAGTACTTC.

For the CDR3, the DNA is TGCAGCGCCACAGGGGACGAGCAGTACTTC. Translated, it gives CSATGDEQYF. The rearrangement links TRBV29-1 to TRBJ2-7; 7 bases are shared with TRBD1. The J segment lost 5 bases and the V segment lost 7 bases, leaving 2 bases of the junction unmatched. CDR1 and CDR2 from the germline V gene are SQVTM and ANQGSEA. The CDR3 spans 10 residues.

The genes are TRBV6-2 or TRBV6-3 and TRBJ2-5, with TRBD2 as a possible D gene (6 bases). CDR3 length: 15 amino acids. CDR1 MNHEY and CDR2 SVGEGT come from the germline V gene. The V end lost 4 bases, the J end lost 5 bases, and 17 bases lay between the germline ends. CDR3 in amino acids: CASSSGGTFAETQYF. As DNA, the CDR3 is TGTGCCAGCAGTTCGGGTGGGACTTTTGCGGAGACCCAGTACTTC.

This sequence joins TRBV11-2 and TRBJ2-3; TRBD1 is a possible D gene (6 bases). Trimming cost V 5 bases and J 5 bases, with 17 bases left between them. In germline, CDR1 is SGHAT, CDR2 FQNNGV. The CDR3 covers 15 residues. CDR3 nucleotides: TGTGCCAGCAGCCCGGATACCAAGGGGGTAGATACGCAGTATTTT. Translation gives CASSPDTKGVDTQYF.

The chain carries TRBV30 and TRBJ1-3; TRBD1 might be the D (6 bases). The germline V gene encodes CDR1 GTSNPN and CDR2 SVGIG (reference sequence). V was pared by 2 bases and J by 6 bases, with 14 bases between. The CDR3 totals 14 residues. CDR3 coding DNA: TGTGCCTGGAGTTTACTGACAGGAGAAAACACCATATATTTT. It translates to CAWSLLTGENTIYF.

The gene calls are TRBV21-1 and TRBJ2-7; TRBD2, the table's D call, was not compared with the DNA. TRBV21-1 is a known pseudogene. CDR3 length: 15 residues. This CDR3 is CASSTGLAGVSMQYF. In nucleotides, the CDR3 is TGTGCCAGCAGCACCGGACTAGCGGGAGTTAGCATGCAGTACTTC.

The chain uses TRBV18 and TRBJ1-1, with TRBD1 matching over 8 bases. Germline V gene data show CDR1 as KGHSH and CDR2 as LQKENI. CDR3 length equals 17 residues. The V gene end was trimmed by 6 bases and the J gene end by 4 bases; junction bases not matched to a gene: 16. In DNA, the CDR3 is TGTGCCAGCTCGCCTCAGGGGGCCGGTTCGTTGAGCACTGAAGCTTTCTTT. It codes for CASSPQGAGSLSTEAFF.

The rearrangement uses TRBV5-1 and TRBJ2-2; 7 bases are a match to TRBD1. V lost 0 bases, J lost 4 bases, and 9 bases stayed unmatched. This CDR3 has 17 amino acids. Per the germline V gene, CDR1 is SGHRS and CDR2 is YFSETQ. The DNA of the CDR3 is TGCGCCAGCAGCTTGGATGGTAGGGGGCCCCCCACCGGGGAGCTGTTTTTT. It encodes CASSLDGRGPPTGELFF. The full variable domain, with the rest looked up from reference TRBV5-1 and TRBJ2-2, is KAGVTQTPRYLIKTRGQQVTLSCSPISGHRSVSWYQQTPGQGLQFLFEYFSETQRNKGNFPGRFSGRQFSNSRSEMNVSTLELGDSALYLCASSLDGRGPPTGELFFGEGSRLTVL.

The gene calls are TRBV6-2 or TRBV6-3 and TRBJ1-1; 7 bases are shared with TRBD1. Trimming removed 2 bases from V and 5 bases from J; junction bases left unmatched: 14. The CDR3 runs to 17 residues. CDR1 MNHEY and CDR2 SVGEGT come from the germline V gene. This CDR3 is CASSYPKQGHLATEAFF. CDR3 nucleotide sequence: TGTGCCAGCAGTTACCCGAAACAGGGGCATCTAGCTACTGAAGCTTTCTTT.

CDR3 bases: TGTGCCAGCAGCCTGAGGGGACAGGGGGCGAGCGGGGAGCTGTTTTTT. Residues: CASSLRGQGASGELFF. V and J are TRBV27 and TRBJ2-2; 12 bases agree with TRBD1. The CDR3 is 16 amino acids. Germline V gene lookup returns CDR1 MNHEY and CDR2 SMNVEV (reference sequence). With V trimmed by 6 bases and J by 7 bases, 9 bases remained unmatched.

This sequence joins TRBV7-9 and TRBJ1-1, with a possible D match to TRBD1 (6 bases). Trimming cost V 5 bases and J 0 bases, with 22 bases left between them. CDR3 size: 18 residues. Germline V gene lookup returns CDR1 SEHNR and CDR2 FQNEAQ (reference sequence). CDR3 region: CASSQTRGTSPLNTEAFF. The CDR3 DNA is TGTGCCAGCAGCCAAACGAGGGGGACGAGTCCGCTGAACACTGAAGCTTTCTTT.

The CDR3 bases are TGTGCCAGCAGTTACCCGGGAGGAGCCTACGAGCAGTACTTC. Translating it yields CASSYPGGAYEQYF. The chain joins TRBV6-5 to TRBJ2-7; 7 bases are a match to TRBD2. The CDR3 runs 14 residues. The germline V gene encodes CDR1 MNHEY and CDR2 SVGAGI. Losses at the gene ends were 2 bases for V and 2 bases for J; bases not matched to a gene: 3.

CDR3 in amino acids: CANRRGLAGYNEQFF. The CDR3, as DNA: TGTGCCAACCGAAGGGGGTTAGCGGGTTACAATGAGCAGTTCTTC. This chain connects TRBV5-8 to TRBJ2-1; tentatively, D is TRBD2 (7 bases). The V end was cut by 9 bases, the J end by 4 bases, with 20 bases between. Germline CDR1 and CDR2: SGHTS and YDEGEE. The length of the CDR3 is 15 residues.

This chain's CDR3 is CASSILAGGPSDTQYF. The DNA for the CDR3 is TGTGCCAGTAGTATTCTCGCGGGAGGGCCCTCAGATACGCAGTATTTT. The rearrangement links TRBV19 to TRBJ2-3; 9 bases are a match to TRBD2. The CDR3 totals 16 residues. J lost 4 bases, V lost 3 bases, and 8 bases had no gene match. Germline loops: CDR1 LNHDA, CDR2 SQIVND (reference sequence).

This sequence joins TRBV29-1 and TRBJ2-7, with 11 bases that match TRBD2. Trimming cost V 6 bases and J 6 bases; bases outside gene matches: 7. Germline V gives CDR1 SQVTM, CDR2 ANQGSEA. This CDR3 has 13 residues. The CDR3 DNA is TGCAGCGTATCTAGCGGGAGGTTGAGCGAGCAGTACTTC. Translation: CSVSSGRLSEQYF.

V gene TRBV30 combines with J gene TRBJ2-7; 7 positions agree with TRBD1. V gave up 5 bases and J gave up 3 bases; unmatched junction bases: 4. There are 12 residues in the CDR3. Per the germline V gene, CDR1 is GTSNPN and CDR2 is SVGIG (reference sequence). CDR3 protein: CAWGTERYEQYF. CDR3 in DNA: TGTGCCTGGGGGACAGAGCGCTACGAGCAGTACTTC.

The V call is TRBV4-3, the J call TRBJ1-2; 9 bases are a match to TRBD1. V was clipped by 1 base and J by 6 bases; unmatched bases: 3. Germline V gene lookup returns CDR1 LGHNA and CDR2 YSLEER. This CDR3 has 14 amino acids. CDR3 DNA sequence: TGCGCCAGCAGCCAAGGGGACAGGGATGATGGCTACACCTTC. It translates to CASSQGDRDDGYTF.

The rearrangement uses TRBV19 and TRBJ2-5; TRBD2 agrees at 10 bases. V lost 4 bases to trimming and J lost 6 bases; unmatched junction nucleotides: 11. Germline lookup yields CDR1 LNHDA and CDR2 SQIVND (reference sequence). The CDR3 consists of 16 residues. CDR3 sequence: CASSKQSAGGQQTQYF. The CDR3 DNA reads as TGTGCCAGTAGTAAGCAGTCAGCGGGAGGGCAACAGACCCAGTACTTC.

The chain is built from TRBV7-9 and TRBJ2-7, with 14 bases aligning to TRBD2. The CDR3 runs to 15 residues. Germline-derived CDR1 and CDR2 are SEHNR and FQNEAQ (reference sequence). The J segment lost 9 bases and the V segment lost 5 bases, leaving 9 bases of the junction unmatched. The CDR3 spells CASSRGLAGAGGQYF. In nucleotides, the CDR3 is TGTGCCAGCAGCCGGGGACTAGCGGGGGCCGGGGGGCAGTACTTC.